Shown below are 5 T cell receptor beta chains from a single sample sequenced in a study of cytomegalovirus exposure and HLA in healthy donors. It was with 60 Vbeta and 13 Jbeta primers that the PCR ran. Assay: immunoSEQ multiplex PCR; the TCRdb copy retains only in-frame clones and omits some. The sample consists of 100,000 to 150,000 clones, about 81% of them appearing once. Sequencing input: PBMCs. These receptors all stem from a woman aged 25 to 39 in good health and CMV-seronegative.

CDR3 loop: CASSLAPETYEQYF. DNA for the CDR3: TGCGCCAGCAGCTTGGCCCCGGAGACCTACGAGCAGTACTTC. The chain combines TRBV5-1 with TRBJ2-7; D gene uncertain. Germline assignment: CDR1 SGHRS and CDR2 YFSETQ. The CDR3 length is 14 residues. V was shortened by 0 bases and J by 2 bases, with 9 bases between the two germline ends.

This chain connects TRBV5-1 to TRBJ1-1; D unresolved. The CDR3 contains 12 residues. With 4 bases removed from V and 6 bases from J, the gap between germline ends came to 10 bases. Per the germline V gene, CDR1 is SGHRS and CDR2 is YFSETQ. The CDR3 here is CASSPGGPEAFF. CDR3 nucleotides: TGCGCCAGCAGCCCTGGCGGGCCTGAAGCTTTCTTT.

This clone was recorded once. This chain links TRBV15 with TRBJ1-1; D remains ambiguous. Trimming stripped 0 bases from V and 7 bases from J, with 9 bases between. The germline V gene has CDR1 LNHNV and CDR2 YYDKDF (reference sequence). This CDR3 region has 13 residues. The CDR3 sequence: CATSRDMSFEAFF. CDR3 DNA sequence: TGTGCCACCAGCAGAGATATGAGCTTTGAAGCTTTCTTT.

The chain couples TRBV6-5 to TRBJ1-5; D call uncertain. Germline CDR1 is MNHEY and CDR2 is SVGAGI. The V end was cut by 8 bases, the J end by 6 bases, with 14 bases between. The CDR3 runs 13 residues. CDR3 protein: CASRVQRGQPQHF. Here the CDR3 DNA reads TGTGCCAGCCGTGTCCAGCGGGGTCAGCCCCAGCATTTT.

The chain employs TRBV10-2 and TRBJ2-1, with TRBD2 matching 9 bases. Germline CDR1 and CDR2: WSHSY and SAAADI. The ends lost 6 bases at V and 0 bases at J; junction bases unmatched: 3. This CDR3 region has 15 residues. The CDR3 DNA follows: TGCGCCAGCAGGACTAGCGGTGTCTCCTACAATGAGCAGTTCTTC. Translating gives CASRTSGVSYNEQFF.